These 23 T cell receptor beta chains originate from one sample sequenced in a study of blood T cell repertoires in COVID-19. Clones were read by immunoSEQ multiplex PCR, and TCRdb kept only the in-frame ones, dropping some. The table lists over 400,000 clones, roughly 89% of them singletons. The sequenced sample was peripheral blood. The receptor set was obtained from a woman younger than 45 with active or convalescent COVID-19.

The chain recombines TRBV11-2 with TRBJ1-2; D possibly corresponds to TRBD1 (5 bases). V shed 1 base and J shed 1 base, with 10 bases lying between them. The CDR3 has 15 residues. Germline-derived CDR1 and CDR2 are SGHAT and FQNNGV. CDR3 region: CASSLVRDSNYGYTF. The CDR3 nucleotides are TGTGCCAGCAGCTTAGTTCGTGACAGTAACTATGGCTACACCTTC.

The count of this clone is one. The chain couples TRBV19 to TRBJ2-2, with D unclear. Germline-derived CDR1 and CDR2 are LNHDA and SQIVND (reference sequence). V was clipped by 7 bases and J by 4 bases, with 13 bases between them. This CDR3 spans 14 amino acids. This chain's CDR3 is CASTVYLFTGELFF. CDR3 DNA: TGTGCCAGTACGGTCTACCTTTTCACCGGGGAGCTGTTTTTT.

The chain has TRBV7-9 and TRBJ1-4, with TRBD1 identical over 8 bases. J lost 8 bases, V lost 6 bases, and 8 bases had no gene match. CDR1 and CDR2 (germline): SEHNR, FQNEAQ (reference sequence). This CDR3 contains 14 residues. The CDR3 sequence: CASRRTGKGEKLFF. The CDR3 DNA is TGTGCCAGCAGACGGACAGGGAAGGGGGAAAAACTGTTTTTT. Based on the CDR3 plus reference TRBV7-9 and TRBJ1-4, the full variable domain is DTGVSQNPRHKITKRGQNVTFRCDPISEHNRLYWYRQTLGQGPEFLTYFQNEAQLEKSRLLSDRFSAERPKGSFSTLEIQRTEQGDSAMYLCASRRTGKGEKLFFGSGTQLSVL.

The V gene is TRBV6-1, the J gene TRBJ1-6; tentative D call: TRBD1 (5 bases). This CDR3 is 15 amino acids long. CDR1 and CDR2 (germline): MNHNS, SASEGT. The V end lost 3 bases, the J end lost 10 bases, and 16 bases lay between the germline ends. The CDR3 nucleotides read TGTGCCAGCAGTGAGGGGCCCCCAGGGAACTCACCCCTCCACTTT. It translates to CASSEGPPGNSPLHF.

The V gene is TRBV19, the J gene TRBJ1-6; 9 bases are a match to TRBD1. Germline V gene data show CDR1 as LNHDA and CDR2 as SQIVND (reference sequence). Trimming took 3 bases from V and 9 from J; bases not matched to a gene: 18. CDR3 length: 19 residues. The CDR3 region has the DNA TGTGCCAGTAGTATTAATTTTTGGGGCGCCGGGACAGGGAGTTCACCCCTCCACTTT. Translating it yields CASSINFWGAGTGSSPLHF.

This clone was recorded a few times. The V and J genes are TRBV3-1 (or the pseudogene TRBV3-2) and TRBJ2-7; 9 bases are a match to TRBD2. From germline, CDR1 is LGHDT and CDR2 YNNKEL (reference sequence). V lost 1 base to trimming and J lost 3 bases; unmatched junction nucleotides: 7. The CDR3 runs to 16 residues. CDR3 coding DNA: TGTGCCAGCAGCCAAGTTCGGCTAGCGGGAAGCTACGAGCAGTACTTC. Translation gives CASSQVRLAGSYEQYF.

The V gene is TRBV5-5, the J gene TRBJ2-5; 7 bases are a match to TRBD2. Germline loops: CDR1 SGHKS, CDR2 YYEKEE (reference sequence). The CDR3 is 14 residues long. J gave up 4 bases and V 6 bases, and 9 bases lay outside the gene matches. CDR3: CASNIGGLGETQYF. The CDR3 bases are TGTGCCAGCAACATCGGGGGGTTGGGAGAGACCCAGTACTTC. The entire variable domain, with the rest obtained from reference TRBV5-5 and TRBJ2-5, is as follows: DAGVTQSPTHLIKTRGQQVTLRCSPISGHKSVSWYQQVLGQGPQFIFQYYEKEERGRGNFPDRFSARQFPNYSSELNVNALLLGDSALYLCASNIGGLGETQYFGPGTRLLVL.

The genes are TRBV5-4 and TRBJ2-3; a weak D match, TRBD2 (6 bases). Germline values: CDR1 SGHNT, CDR2 YYREEE (reference sequence). The CDR3 length is 14 residues. Trimming removed 4 bases at V and 2 bases at J, with 11 bases between. Here the CDR3 reads CASSPGVATDTQYF. The CDR3 coding sequence is TGTGCCAGCAGCCCGGGGGTAGCCACAGATACGCAGTATTTT.

The sample holds a few counts of this clone. The gene calls are TRBV30 and TRBJ1-2; D remains unclear. Germline CDR1 reads GTSNPN; CDR2 reads SVGIG (reference sequence). Between the trimmed V and J ends, which lost 8 bases and 0 bases, there was a span of 19 bases. This CDR3 is 15 amino acids long. The CDR3 nucleotides are TGTGCCCTCCAAGTGTCAGGTAACTCTAACTATGGCTACACCTTC. Translated: CALQVSGNSNYGYTF.

The table lists this clone with a count of one. The rearrangement joins TRBV7-2 to TRBJ2-1; D not certain. The germline gives CDR1 SGHTA, CDR2 FQGNSA. V lost 2 bases and J 0 bases, leaving 8 bases between the germline ends. This CDR3 has 15 residues. The CDR3 spells CASSLQESSYNEQFF. In DNA form, the CDR3 reads TGTGCCAGCAGCTTACAGGAAAGCTCCTACAATGAGCAGTTCTTC.

V usage is TRBV7-9 and J usage is TRBJ1-1; D might be TRBD1 (5 bases). The V gene's germline CDR1 is SEHNR and CDR2 FQNEAQ (reference sequence). The CDR3 runs 12 residues. V lost 5 bases to trimming and J lost 3 bases, with 7 bases between them. The CDR3 here is CASSAGDTEAFF. The CDR3 region has the DNA TGTGCCAGCAGCGCGGGGGACACTGAAGCTTTCTTT.

This clone was seen just once. This chain uses TRBV19 with TRBJ1-5; the match to TRBD1 covers 8 bases. CDR3 length: 15 amino acids. V dropped 5 bases and J dropped 4; count of bases not matched to a gene: 7. Germline V gene sequence: CDR1 LNHDA, CDR2 SQIVND (reference sequence). The CDR3 here is CASSSGQGYNQPQHF. For the CDR3, the DNA is TGTGCCAGTAGTTCCGGACAGGGATATAATCAGCCCCAGCATTTT.

CDR3 sequence reads: CASSFGTGEAYEQYF. CDR3 DNA: TGTGCCAGCAGCTTCGGGACAGGGGAAGCCTACGAGCAGTACTTC. The gene calls are TRBV5-4 and TRBJ2-7, with 10 bases fitting TRBD1. CDR1 and CDR2 from the germline V gene are SGHNT and YYREEE (reference sequence). CDR3 length: 15 amino acids. The V and J ends lost 2 bases and 2 bases, in that order; junction bases with no gene match: 4. The variable domain in full, completed from reference TRBV5-4 and TRBJ2-7, reads ETGVTQSPTHLIKTRGQQVTLRCSSQSGHNTVSWYQQALGQGPQFIFQYYREEENGRGNFPPRFSGLQFPNYSSELNVNALELDDSALYLCASSFGTGEAYEQYFGPGTRLTVT.

This chain connects TRBV13 to TRBJ2-7; D uncertain. CDR3 length equals 16 residues. In germline, CDR1 is PRHDT, CDR2 FYEKMQ (reference sequence). Trimming removed 1 base at V and 3 bases at J, with 16 bases between. The CDR3 nucleotides are TGTGCCAGCAGCTTAGTGGTTAGCCTTAATATCTACGAGCAGTACTTC. The encoded protein is CASSLVVSLNIYEQYF. The variable domain in full, with the rest retrieved from reference TRBV13 and TRBJ2-7, is AAGVIQSPRHLIKEKRETATLKCYPIPRHDTVYWYQQGPGQDPQFLISFYEKMQSDKGSIPDRFSAQQFSDYHSELNMSSLELGDSALYFCASSLVVSLNIYEQYFGPGTRLTVT.

The genes are TRBV2 and TRBJ1-3, with D uncertain. Germline-derived CDR1 and CDR2 are SNHLY and FYNNEI. This CDR3 is 15 amino acids long. With 1 base removed from V and 3 bases from J, the gap between germline ends came to 10 bases. CDR3 sequence: CASSEDAGFGNTIYF. CDR3 coding DNA: TGTGCCAGCAGTGAAGACGCGGGGTTTGGAAACACCATATATTTT.

The chain joins TRBV1 to TRBJ1-1; TRBD1 is taken as the D call from the table, unchecked against the DNA. TRBV1 is a known pseudogene. The CDR3 has 14 residues. This chain's CDR3 is CTSRLTGGGTEAFF. The CDR3 DNA reads TGCACCAGCAGACTAACAGGGGGCGGCACTGAAGCTTTCTTT.

The genes are TRBV6-5 and TRBJ2-7; 8 nucleotides agree with TRBD2. This CDR3 comprises 14 residues. Germline-derived CDR1 and CDR2 are MNHEY and SVGAGI. V was clipped by 5 bases and J by 0 bases; unmatched bases: 3. The CDR3 here is CASSLTSGSYEQYF. The CDR3 region has the DNA TGTGCCAGCAGTCTTACTAGCGGCTCCTACGAGCAGTACTTC.

V is TRBV19 and J is TRBJ2-1, with TRBD1 identical over 7 bases. V lost 5 bases to trimming and J lost 5 bases; unmatched junction nucleotides: 15. This CDR3 spans 17 amino acids. Germline assignment: CDR1 LNHDA and CDR2 SQIVND (reference sequence). CDR3 loop: CASSPLGPRDSNNEQFF. Written as DNA, the CDR3 is TGTGCCAGTAGTCCCTTGGGTCCCCGGGACAGCAACAATGAGCAGTTCTTC. Filled out from reference TRBV19 and TRBJ2-1, the complete variable domain reads DGGITQSPKYLFRKEGQNVTLSCEQNLNHDAMYWYRQDPGQGLRLIYYSQIVNDFQKGDIAEGYSVSREKKESFPLTVTSAQKNPTAFYLCASSPLGPRDSNNEQFFGPGTRLTVL.

V gene TRBV6-5 combines with J gene TRBJ2-7; 9 bases are a match to TRBD1. The trim removed 7 bases at V and 3 bases at J, leaving 4 bases unmatched. The CDR3 is 13 amino acids. Germline CDR1 and CDR2: MNHEY and SVGAGI. The CDR3 DNA is TGTGCCAGCAACTGGGGACAGGGCTACGAGCAGTACTTC. Its translation is CASNWGQGYEQYF.

The genes are TRBV25-1 and TRBJ2-3; 8 positions match TRBD1. CDR1 and CDR2 from the germline V gene are MGHDK and SYGVNS. With 3 bases clipped from V and 2 bases from J, the junction kept 4 bases outside the gene matches. The CDR3 loop spans 15 amino acids. The CDR3 DNA is TGTGCCAGCAGTGAGCAGGGGGCGGTCACAGATACGCAGTATTTT. The encoded protein is CASSEQGAVTDTQYF.

The chain joins TRBV2 to TRBJ1-2; weak D call: TRBD1 (6 bases). Trimming shortened V by 4 bases and J by 1 base, and 10 bases separated the two germline ends. The CDR3 runs to 14 residues. Germline V gives CDR1 SNHLY, CDR2 FYNNEI. Here the CDR3 DNA reads TGTGCCAGCAGTGTATTACAGGGTAACTATGGCTACACCTTC. Its translation: CASSVLQGNYGYTF.

The chain couples TRBV27 to TRBJ1-2, with D possibly being TRBD1 (5 bases). Germline CDR1 reads MNHEY; CDR2 reads SMNVEV (reference sequence). This CDR3 comprises 14 residues. V was cut by 6 bases and J by 4 bases, with 15 bases left in between. CDR3 in DNA: TGTGCCAGCAGCGCCGGCGGGGGAGCCTATGGCTACACCTTC. It codes for CASSAGGGAYGYTF.

The rearrangement links TRBV2 to TRBJ2-5, with 12 bases lining up with TRBD2. The germline V gene has CDR1 SNHLY and CDR2 FYNNEI. V lost 8 bases and J lost 4; bases outside the gene matches: 14. This CDR3 spans 17 amino acids. CDR3 protein: CASYDSDGGLAGETQYF. CDR3 coding DNA: TGTGCCAGCTACGACTCAGATGGGGGACTAGCGGGAGAGACCCAGTACTTC.